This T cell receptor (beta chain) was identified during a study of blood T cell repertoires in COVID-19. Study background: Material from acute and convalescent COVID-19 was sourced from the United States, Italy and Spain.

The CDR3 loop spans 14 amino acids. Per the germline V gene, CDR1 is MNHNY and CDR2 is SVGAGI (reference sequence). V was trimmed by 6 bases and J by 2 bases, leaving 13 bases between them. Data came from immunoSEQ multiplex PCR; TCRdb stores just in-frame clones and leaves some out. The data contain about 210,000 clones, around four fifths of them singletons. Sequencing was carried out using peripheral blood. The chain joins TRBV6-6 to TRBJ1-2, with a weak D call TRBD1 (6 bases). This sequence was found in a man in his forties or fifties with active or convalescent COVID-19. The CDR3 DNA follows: TGTGCCAGCAGAGCCAGGGGAATCAACTATGGCTACACCTTC. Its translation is CASRARGINYGYTF.